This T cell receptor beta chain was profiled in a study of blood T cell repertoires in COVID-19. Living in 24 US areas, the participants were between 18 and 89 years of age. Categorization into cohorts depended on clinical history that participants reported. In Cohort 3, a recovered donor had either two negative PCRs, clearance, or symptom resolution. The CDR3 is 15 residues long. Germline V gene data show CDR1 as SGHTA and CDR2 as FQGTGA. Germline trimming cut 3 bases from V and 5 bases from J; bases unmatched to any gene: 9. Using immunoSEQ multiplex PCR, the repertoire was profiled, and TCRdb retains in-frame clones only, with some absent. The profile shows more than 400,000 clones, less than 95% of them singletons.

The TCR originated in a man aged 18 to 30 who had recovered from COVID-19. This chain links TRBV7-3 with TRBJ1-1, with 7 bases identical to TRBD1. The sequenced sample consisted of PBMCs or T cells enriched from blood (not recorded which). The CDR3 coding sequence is TGTGCCAGCAGCTTGAAGGGGGCCGGGTGGACTGAAGCTTTCTTT. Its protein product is CASSLKGAGWTEAFF.